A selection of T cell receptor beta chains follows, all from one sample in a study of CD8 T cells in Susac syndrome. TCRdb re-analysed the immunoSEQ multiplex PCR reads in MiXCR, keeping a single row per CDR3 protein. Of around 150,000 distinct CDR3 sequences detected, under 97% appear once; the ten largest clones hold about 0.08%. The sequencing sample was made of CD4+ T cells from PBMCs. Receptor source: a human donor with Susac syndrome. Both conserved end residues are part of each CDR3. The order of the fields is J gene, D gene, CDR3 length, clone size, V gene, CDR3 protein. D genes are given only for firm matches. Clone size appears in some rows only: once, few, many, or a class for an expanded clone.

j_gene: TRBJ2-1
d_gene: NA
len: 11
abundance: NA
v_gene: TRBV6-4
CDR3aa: CASSDRGRQFF

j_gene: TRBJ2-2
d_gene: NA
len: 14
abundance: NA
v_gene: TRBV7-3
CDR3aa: CASSPTWGTGELFF

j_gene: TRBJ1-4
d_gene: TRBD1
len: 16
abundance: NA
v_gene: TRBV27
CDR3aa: CASREGQTTTNEKLFF

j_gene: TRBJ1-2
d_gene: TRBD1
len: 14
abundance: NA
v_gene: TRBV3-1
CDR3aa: CASSQVGRGHGYTF

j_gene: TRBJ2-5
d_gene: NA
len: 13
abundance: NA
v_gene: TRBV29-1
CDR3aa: CSSQSAGRETQYF

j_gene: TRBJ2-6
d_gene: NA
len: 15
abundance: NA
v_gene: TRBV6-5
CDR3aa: CASSYRDSGANVLTF

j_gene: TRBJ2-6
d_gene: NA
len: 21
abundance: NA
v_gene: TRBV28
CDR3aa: CASSLGVGSWGLASGANVLTF

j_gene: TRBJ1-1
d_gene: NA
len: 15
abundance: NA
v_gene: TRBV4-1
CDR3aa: CASSSVPAGYPEAFF

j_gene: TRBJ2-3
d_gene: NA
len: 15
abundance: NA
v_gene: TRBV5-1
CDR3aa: CASRPPGSSTDTQYF

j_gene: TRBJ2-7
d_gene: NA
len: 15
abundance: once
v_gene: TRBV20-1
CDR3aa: CSAAPGLPREYEQYF

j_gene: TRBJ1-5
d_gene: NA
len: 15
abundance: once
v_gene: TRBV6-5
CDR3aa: CASRRDGVLGQPQHF

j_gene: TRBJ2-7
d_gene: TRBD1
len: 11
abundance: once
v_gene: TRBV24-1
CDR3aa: CAVGQGYEQYF

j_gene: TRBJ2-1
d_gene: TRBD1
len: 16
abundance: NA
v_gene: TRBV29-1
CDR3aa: CSVVRPGTGSYNEQFF

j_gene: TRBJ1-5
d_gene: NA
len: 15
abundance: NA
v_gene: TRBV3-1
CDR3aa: CASSDSGGSNQPQHF

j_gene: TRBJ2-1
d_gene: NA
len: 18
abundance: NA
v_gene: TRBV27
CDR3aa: CASSLALRAGGSIGEQFF

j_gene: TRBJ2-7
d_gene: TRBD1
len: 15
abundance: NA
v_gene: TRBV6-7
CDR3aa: CASSYSGQEDYEQYF

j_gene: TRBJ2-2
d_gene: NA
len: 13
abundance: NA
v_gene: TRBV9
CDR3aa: CASSLQEGGELFF

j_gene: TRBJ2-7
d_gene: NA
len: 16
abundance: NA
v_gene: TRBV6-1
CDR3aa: CASSNGVARPPYEQYF

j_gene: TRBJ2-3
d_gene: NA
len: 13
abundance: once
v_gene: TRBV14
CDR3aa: CASSQGQAGTQYF

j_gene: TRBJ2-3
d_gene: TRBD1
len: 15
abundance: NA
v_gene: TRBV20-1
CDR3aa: CSAGRQGALTDTQYF

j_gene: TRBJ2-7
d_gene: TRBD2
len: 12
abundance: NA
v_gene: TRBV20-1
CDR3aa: CSAGGRNYEQYF

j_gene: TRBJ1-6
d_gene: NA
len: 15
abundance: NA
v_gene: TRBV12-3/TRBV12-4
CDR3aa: CASSPSWTVNSPLHF

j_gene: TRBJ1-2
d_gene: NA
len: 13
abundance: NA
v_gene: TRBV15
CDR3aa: CATARDYNYGYTF

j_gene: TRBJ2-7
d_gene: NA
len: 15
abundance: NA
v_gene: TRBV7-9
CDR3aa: CASSQAGSGVYEQYF

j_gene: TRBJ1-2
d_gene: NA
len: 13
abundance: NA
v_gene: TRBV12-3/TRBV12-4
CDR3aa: CASSLQGIDGYTF

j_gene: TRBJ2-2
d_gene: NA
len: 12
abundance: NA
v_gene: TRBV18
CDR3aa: CASSPQSGELFF

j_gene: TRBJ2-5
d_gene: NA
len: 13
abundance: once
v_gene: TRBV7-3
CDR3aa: CASSTSSLETQYF

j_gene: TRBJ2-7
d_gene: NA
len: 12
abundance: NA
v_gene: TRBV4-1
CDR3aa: CASSQDPHEQYF

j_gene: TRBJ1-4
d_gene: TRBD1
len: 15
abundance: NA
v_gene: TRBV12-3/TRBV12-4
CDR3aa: CASSLTDRKNEKLFF

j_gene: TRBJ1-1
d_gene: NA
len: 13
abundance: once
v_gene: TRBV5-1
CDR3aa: CASTQGTNTEAFF

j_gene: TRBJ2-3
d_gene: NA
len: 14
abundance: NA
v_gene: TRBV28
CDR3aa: CASRNGLGRDTQYF

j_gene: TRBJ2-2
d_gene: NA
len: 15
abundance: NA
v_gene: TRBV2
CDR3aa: CASTDTPANTGELFF

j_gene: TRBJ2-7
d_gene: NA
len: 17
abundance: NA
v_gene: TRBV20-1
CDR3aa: CSARGPAWDTTTYEQYF

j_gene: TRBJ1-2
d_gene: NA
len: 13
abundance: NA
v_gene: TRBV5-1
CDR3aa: CASSLDVNYGYTF

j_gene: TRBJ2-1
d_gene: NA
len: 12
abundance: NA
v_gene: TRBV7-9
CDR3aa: CASSTNADEQFF

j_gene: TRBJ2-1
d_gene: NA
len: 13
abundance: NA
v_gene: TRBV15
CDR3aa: CATSREVRNEQFF

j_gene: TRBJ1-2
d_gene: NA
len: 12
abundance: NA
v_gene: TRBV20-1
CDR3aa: CSAIGQHYGYTF

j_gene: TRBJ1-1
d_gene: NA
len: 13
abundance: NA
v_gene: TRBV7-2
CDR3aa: CASSPLGNTEAFF

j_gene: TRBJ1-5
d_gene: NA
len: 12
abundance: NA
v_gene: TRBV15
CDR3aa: CATSRGDQPQHF